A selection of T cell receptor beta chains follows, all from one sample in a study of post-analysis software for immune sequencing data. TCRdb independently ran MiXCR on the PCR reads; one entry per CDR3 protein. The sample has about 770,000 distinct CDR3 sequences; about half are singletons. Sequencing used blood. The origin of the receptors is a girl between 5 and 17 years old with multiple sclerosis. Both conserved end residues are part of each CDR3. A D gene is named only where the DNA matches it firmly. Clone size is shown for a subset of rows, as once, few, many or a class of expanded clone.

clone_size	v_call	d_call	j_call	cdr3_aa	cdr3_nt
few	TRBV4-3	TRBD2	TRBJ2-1	CASSQDSAGGPNEQFF	TGCGCCAGCAGCCAAGATTCCGCGGGAGGGCCCAATGAGCAGTTCTTC
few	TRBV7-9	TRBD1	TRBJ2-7	CASSTRDRGDRYEQYF	TGTGCCAGCAGCACCCGGGACAGGGGGGATAGATACGAGCAGTACTTC
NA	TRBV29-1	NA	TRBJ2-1	CSGRVSNEQFF	TGCAGCGGGCGGGTCTCCAATGAGCAGTTCTTC
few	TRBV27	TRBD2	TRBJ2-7	CASSMGTRWYEQYF	TGTGCCAGCAGTATGGGGACTAGGTGGTACGAGCAGTACTTC
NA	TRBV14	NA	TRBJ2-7	CASSQYDGSSYEQYF	TGTGCCAGCAGCCAATATGACGGGAGCTCCTACGAGCAGTACTTC
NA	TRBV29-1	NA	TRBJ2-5	CSVDAGTYQETQYF	TGCAGCGTTGACGCCGGGACATATCAAGAGACCCAGTACTTC
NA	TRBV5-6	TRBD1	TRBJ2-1	CASSPRQGWYNEQFF	TGTGCCAGCAGCCCCCGACAGGGGTGGTACAATGAGCAGTTCTTC
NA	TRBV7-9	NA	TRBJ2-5	CASSFPATKETQYF	TGTGCCAGCAGCTTCCCAGCAACCAAAGAGACCCAGTACTTC
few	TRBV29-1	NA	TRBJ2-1	CSVEGLGEQFF	TGCAGCGTTGAAGGGCTAGGGGAGCAGTTCTTC
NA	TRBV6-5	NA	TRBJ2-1	CASSNTRKETQFF	TGTGCCAGCAGCAATACTAGGAAAGAGACCCAGTTCTTC
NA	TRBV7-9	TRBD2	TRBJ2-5	CASSGHSGRALETQYF	TGTGCCAGCAGTGGTCATAGCGGGAGGGCTCTAGAGACCCAGTACTTC
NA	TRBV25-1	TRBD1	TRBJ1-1	CASRWTGNPEAFF	TGTGCCAGCAGGTGGACAGGGAACCCTGAAGCTTTCTTT
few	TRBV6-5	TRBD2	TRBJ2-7	CASSYSGLAGAPSHEQYF	TGTGCCAGCAGTTACTCTGGGCTAGCGGGAGCTCCCTCGCACGAGCAGTACTTC
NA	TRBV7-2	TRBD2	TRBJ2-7	CASSESGIVYEQYF	TGTGCCAGCAGCGAGAGCGGGATCGTCTACGAGCAGTACTTC
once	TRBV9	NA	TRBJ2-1	CASSVGPPNEQFF	TGTGCCAGCAGCGTAGGTCCCCCCAATGAGCAGTTCTTC
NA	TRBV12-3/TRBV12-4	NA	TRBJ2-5	CASNRATGDRETQYF	TGTGCCAGCAACCGAGCCACGGGAGATAGGGAGACCCAGTACTTC
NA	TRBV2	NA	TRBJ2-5	CASSEEAGAGETQYF	TGTGCCAGCAGTGAAGAGGCAGGGGCGGGCGAGACCCAGTACTTC
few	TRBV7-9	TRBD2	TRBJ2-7	CASSFGLVLGEQYF	TGTGCCAGCAGCTTCGGACTAGTGCTGGGCGAGCAGTACTTC
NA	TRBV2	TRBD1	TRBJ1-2	CASSEVLGDRRRGYTF	TGTGCCAGCAGTGAAGTTTTGGGGGACAGACGTAGAGGCTACACCTTC
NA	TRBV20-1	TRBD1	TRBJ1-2	CSAPGTGLYGYTF	TGCAGTGCCCCCGGGACAGGATTGTATGGCTACACCTTC
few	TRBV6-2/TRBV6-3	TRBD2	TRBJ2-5	CASQLAGKGETQYF	TGTGCCAGCCAACTAGCGGGAAAAGGAGAGACCCAGTACTTC
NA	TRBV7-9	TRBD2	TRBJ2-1	CASSPRTGTRGDNEQFF	TGTGCCAGCAGCCCACGGACCGGGACTAGGGGGGACAATGAGCAGTTCTTC
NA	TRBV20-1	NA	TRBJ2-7	CSAPPGGGFYEQYF	TGCAGTGCCCCCCCCGGGGGCGGATTCTACGAGCAGTACTTC
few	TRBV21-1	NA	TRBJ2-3	CASSKVRLAGGCTQYF	TGTGCCAGCAGCAAAGTTAGGCTAGCGGGAGGTTGCACGCAGTATTTT
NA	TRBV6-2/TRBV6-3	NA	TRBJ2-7	CASSYSKEGALSSYEQYF	TGTGCCAGCAGTTACTCGAAGGAAGGAGCGCTCAGCTCCTACGAGCAGTACTTC
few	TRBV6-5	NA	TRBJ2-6	CASSYGGARGANVLTF	TGTGCCAGCAGTTACGGAGGGGCTCGCGGGGCCAACGTCCTGACTTTC
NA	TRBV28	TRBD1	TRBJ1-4	CASSLWTGDEKLFF	TGTGCCAGCAGTTTATGGACAGGGGATGAAAAACTGTTTTTT
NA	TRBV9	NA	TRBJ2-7	CASSPQGEGSYEQYF	TGTGCCAGCAGCCCCCAGGGGGAGGGCTCCTACGAGCAGTACTTC
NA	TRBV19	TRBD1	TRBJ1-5	CASSWTGDQPQHF	TGTGCCAGTAGTTGGACAGGGGACCAGCCCCAGCATTTT
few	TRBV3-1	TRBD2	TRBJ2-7	CASSQKLAEGYEQYF	TGTGCCAGCAGCCAAAAACTAGCGGAAGGCTACGAGCAGTACTTC
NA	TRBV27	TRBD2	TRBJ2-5	CASSPSGLAGDPTQYF	TGTGCCAGCAGTCCCTCAGGACTAGCGGGAGATCCTACCCAGTACTTC
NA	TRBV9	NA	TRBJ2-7	CASSLTPRGYEQYF	TGTGCCAGCAGCCTAACCCCCAGGGGCTACGAGCAGTACTTC
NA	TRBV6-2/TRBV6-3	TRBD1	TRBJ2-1	CASSGTGAPYNEQFF	TGTGCCAGCAGTGGCACAGGGGCGCCCTACAATGAGCAGTTCTTC
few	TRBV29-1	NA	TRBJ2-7	CSRHTTNRDTIYEQYF	TGCAGCAGACACACAACCAACCGGGACACTATCTACGAGCAGTACTTC
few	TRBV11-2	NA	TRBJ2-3	CASTLTSLGTDTQYF	TGTGCCAGCACCTTGACGTCCCTGGGCACAGATACGCAGTATTTT
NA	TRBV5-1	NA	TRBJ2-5	CATEGGETQYF	TGCGCCACCGAGGGGGGAGAGACCCAGTACTTC
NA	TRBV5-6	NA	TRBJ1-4	CASSSETGFNEKLFF	TGTGCCAGCAGCTCCGAAACAGGATTTAATGAAAAACTGTTTTTT
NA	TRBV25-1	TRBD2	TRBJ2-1	CASSPTPGSGRVTYNEQFF	TGTGCCAGCAGTCCCACCCCGGGGAGCGGGAGGGTTACTTACAATGAGCAGTTCTTC
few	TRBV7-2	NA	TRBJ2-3	CASSLVGPAPGIPDTQYF	TGTGCCAGCAGCTTAGTAGGGCCGGCCCCCGGAATCCCAGATACGCAGTATTTT
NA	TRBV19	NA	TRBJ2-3	CASGVGPGTDTQYF	TGTGCCAGTGGTGTAGGTCCTGGCACAGATACGCAGTATTTT
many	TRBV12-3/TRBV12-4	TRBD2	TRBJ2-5	CASSLTGGVQETQYF	TGTGCCAGCAGCCTGACGGGGGGTGTCCAAGAGACCCAGTACTTC